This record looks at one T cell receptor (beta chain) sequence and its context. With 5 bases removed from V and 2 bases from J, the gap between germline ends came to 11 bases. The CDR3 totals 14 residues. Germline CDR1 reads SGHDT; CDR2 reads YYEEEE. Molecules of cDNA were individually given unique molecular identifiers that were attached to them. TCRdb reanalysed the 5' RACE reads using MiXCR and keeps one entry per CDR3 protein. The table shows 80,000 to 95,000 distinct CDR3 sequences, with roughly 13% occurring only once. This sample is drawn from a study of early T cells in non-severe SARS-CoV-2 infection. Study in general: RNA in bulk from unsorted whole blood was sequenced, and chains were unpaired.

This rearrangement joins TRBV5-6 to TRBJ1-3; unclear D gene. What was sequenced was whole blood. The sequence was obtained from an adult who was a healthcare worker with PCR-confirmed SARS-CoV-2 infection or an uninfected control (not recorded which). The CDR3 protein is CASRTIRTGNTIYF. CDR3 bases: TGTGCCAGCAGAACCATTAGAACTGGAAACACCATATATTTT.